This TCR beta chain emerged from a study of naive and memory T cell subsets. The study, taken as a whole, reports: In naive cells, over 90% of TCR sequences were seen only once.

An equimolar mix of two oligonucleotides served as the beta constant-region primer for TRBC1 and TRBC2. The ligated cDNA underwent four PCR rounds using SP2 and nested alpha and beta constant-region primers. MiXCR was run by TCRdb on the UMI-ligation and nested PCR reads, yielding one entry per CDR3 protein. The data contain approximately 80,000 distinct CDR3 sequences, about 10% of them singletons. As to this clonotype: The antigen remains unidentified.

J gave up 9 bases and V 4 bases, and 5 bases lay outside the gene matches. The length of the CDR3 is 15 residues. The receptor was isolated from a human donor in good health. The chain recombines TRBV12-3 or TRBV12-4 with TRBJ1-6; 11 nucleotides line up with TRBD1. The sequencing input was naive CD8+ T cells from blood. The CDR3 nucleotides read TGTGCCAGCAGTTGGGGACAGGGGGTAGGTTCACCCCTCCACTTT. Protein sequence: CASSWGQGVGSPLHF.